The 25 T cell receptor beta chains below were found in one sample sequenced in a study of blood T cells in healthy people across ages. The authors ran a second PCR of roughly 6 to 12 cycles using a sample-barcoded 5' primer and a J-beta primer mix. Each CDR3 protein gets one entry after TCRdb re-called the 5' RACE reads with MiXCR. The table shows about 620,000 distinct CDR3 sequences, with roughly 20% occurring only once. Sequencing was carried out using blood. These TCRs come from a man aged 65-85 years in good health.

The rearrangement uses TRBV5-6 and TRBJ2-5; D remains unclear. The V gene's germline CDR1 is SGHDT and CDR2 YYEEEE. The V end lost 4 bases, the J end lost 5 bases, and 12 bases lay between the germline ends. This CDR3 has 13 residues. The CDR3 DNA sequence: TGTGCCAGCAGCCCCCCCCGTTGGGAGACCCAGTACTTC. It specifies CASSPPRWETQYF.

The rearrangement joins TRBV3-1 to TRBJ2-7, with 7 bases fitting TRBD1. The length of the CDR3 is 13 residues. The V gene's germline CDR1 is LGHDT and CDR2 YNNKEL (reference sequence). The junction had 3 bases not matched to a gene; V was cut back by 5 bases and J by 2 bases. The CDR3 coding sequence is TGTGCCAGCAGCAAAGGACAGGCCTACGAGCAGTACTTC. Its translation is CASSKGQAYEQYF.

The V gene is TRBV20-1, the J gene TRBJ2-5; 9 positions match TRBD2. The J call is doubtful: the DNA matches TRBJ2-7 better. The CDR3 loop spans 13 amino acids. Germline CDR1 and CDR2: DFQATT and SNEGSKA (reference sequence). The CDR3 DNA reads TGCAGTGGGACGACTAGCGGATCCTACGAGCAGTACTTC. Protein: CSGTTSGSYEQYF.

This clonotype was found many times. The chain carries TRBV6-2 or TRBV6-3 and TRBJ2-1; D uncertain. CDR1 is MNHEY and CDR2 is SVGEGT in the germline V gene. The CDR3 is made up of 11 amino acids. V shed 4 bases and J shed 8 bases, with 6 bases lying between them. In DNA, the CDR3 is TGTGCCAGCAGTTTTAGGGATGAGCAGTTCTTC. Encoded protein: CASSFRDEQFF.

The rearrangement joins TRBV27 to TRBJ2-5; D might be TRBD1 or TRBD2, each matching 5 bases. With the DNA end fitting TRBJ2-1 better, the J assignment may be wrong. The CDR3 has 13 residues. CDR1 and CDR2 (germline): MNHEY, SMNVEV (reference sequence). The CDR3 DNA reads TGTGCCAGCAGTTTACGAGACCCGAGGGGGCAGTTCTTC. Translating gives CASSLRDPRGQFF.

This clonotype was seen ten or more times. The chain is built from TRBV20-1 and TRBJ2-3, with 7 bases identical to TRBD2. Trimming cost V 0 bases and J 4 bases; bases outside gene matches: 7. The CDR3 covers 15 residues. Germline V gene data show CDR1 as DFQATT and CDR2 as SNEGSKA (reference sequence). The CDR3 here is CSARDWAGVADTQYF. The DNA of the CDR3 is TGCAGTGCTAGAGATTGGGCGGGAGTAGCAGATACGCAGTATTTT.

There are many counts of this clonotype. This chain joins TRBV28 and TRBJ2-3, with 7 positions matching TRBD1. Trimming took 4 bases from V and 1 from J; bases not matched to a gene: 2. Germline assignment: CDR1 MDHEN and CDR2 SYDVKM. The CDR3 totals 14 residues. The CDR3 coding sequence is TGTGCCAGCAGTTCGACAGGGCGCACAGATACGCAGTATTTT. Its translation is CASSSTGRTDTQYF. Full variable domain (outside the CDR3, taken from reference TRBV28 and TRBJ2-3): DVKVTQSSRYLVKRTGEKVFLECVQDMDHENMFWYRQDPGLGLRLIYFSYDVKMKEKGDIPEGYSVSREKKERFSLILESASTNQTSMYLCASSSTGRTDTQYFGPGTRLTVL.

In this sample, this clonotype turned up a few times. The rearrangement uses TRBV20-1 and TRBJ1-2; no clear D gene. The length of the CDR3 is 11 residues. CDR1 DFQATT and CDR2 SNEGSKA come from the germline V gene (reference sequence). V lost 2 bases, J lost 5 bases, and 6 bases lay in between. CDR3 sequence: CSARQAYGYTF. The CDR3 coding sequence is TGCAGTGCTAGACAGGCTTATGGCTACACCTTC.

The rearrangement links TRBV18 to TRBJ1-4; no clear D. This CDR3 comprises 13 residues. V lost 1 base to trimming and J lost 8 bases, with 8 bases between them. Germline CDR1 KGHSH, CDR2 LQKENI. The CDR3 DNA reads as TGTGCCAGCTCACCACTGGCAGAAGAAAAACTGTTTTTT. Amino acids: CASSPLAEEKLFF.

In this sample, this clonotype turned up a few times. The rearrangement uses TRBV12-5 and TRBJ2-3, with D unclear. Germline V gives CDR1 LGHNT, CDR2 FRNRAP. This CDR3 has 11 amino acids. Trimming took off 7 bases at V and 2 bases at J, with 4 bases between the two ends. The CDR3 loop reads CASASTDTQYF. The CDR3 bases are TGTGCTAGTGCTTCCACAGATACGCAGTATTTT. Drawing the rest from reference TRBV12-5 and TRBJ2-3, the complete variable domain is DARVTQTPRHKVTEMGQEVTMRCQPILGHNTVFWYRQTMMQGLELLAYFRNRAPLDDSGMPKDRFSAEMPDATLATLKIQPSEPRDSAVYFCASASTDTQYFGPGTRLTVL.

The chain combines TRBV3-1 with TRBJ2-5; D unclear. Gene TRBJ2-7 matches the end of the DNA better, so the J call may be wrong. Germline assignment: CDR1 LGHDT and CDR2 YNNKEL (reference sequence). This CDR3 region has 14 residues. The chain's CDR3 is CASSQDQQYYEQYF. CDR3 bases: TGTGCCAGCAGCCAAGATCAACAGTACTACGAGCAGTACTTC.

The chain joins TRBV12-5 to TRBJ2-6; 8 bases align to TRBD2. In germline, CDR1 is LGHNT, CDR2 FRNRAP. The CDR3 contains 18 residues. Trimming cost V 6 bases and J 1 base; bases outside gene matches: 11. As DNA, the CDR3 is TGTGCTAGTGGAAAGGGGCTAGCGGGTGCTTCTGGGGCCAACGTCCTGACTTTC. This translates into CASGKGLAGASGANVLTF.

This clonotype was seen more than once but under ten times. The V call is TRBV7-2, the J call TRBJ2-2; 10 bases line up with TRBD2. The CDR3 contains 15 residues. With 3 bases clipped from V and 5 bases from J, the junction kept 3 bases outside the gene matches. CDR1 and CDR2 (germline): SGHTA, FQGNSA. CDR3 nucleotide sequence: TGTGCCAGCAGCTTGGCTAGCGGGAGAACCGGGGAGCTGTTTTTT. Translated, it gives CASSLASGRTGELFF.

The chain uses TRBV7-9 and TRBJ2-1; no definite D call. The CDR3 contains 17 residues. The V gene lost 2 bases and the J gene lost 4 bases, with 18 bases spanning the gap. Germline assignment: CDR1 SEHNR and CDR2 FQNEAQ (reference sequence). The CDR3, as DNA: TGTGCCAGCAGCTTACCTTTTTGGGGTGGCAGGTACAATGAGCAGTTCTTC. Translating gives CASSLPFWGGRYNEQFF.

A note on this clonotype: A read error is possible here, since a much larger clone lies one base away. The chain couples TRBV6-2 or TRBV6-3 to TRBJ2-7, with D perhaps assigned TRBD1 or TRBD2 (5 bases each). From germline, CDR1 is MNHEY and CDR2 SVGEGT. This CDR3 is built from 14 residues. CDR3 DNA: TGTGCCAGCAGTCGGACCTACGGGACGGACGAGCGGTACTTC. It translates to CASSRTYGTDERYF.

This clonotype has ten or more counts. The V and J genes are TRBV11-2 and TRBJ1-5; 7 nucleotides align to TRBD1. J was trimmed by 6 bases and V by 0 bases; bases with no gene match: 8. CDR1 and CDR2 from the germline V gene are SGHAT and FQNNGV. The CDR3 totals 16 residues. The CDR3 loop is CASSLDGGTVAQPQHF. The DNA of the CDR3 is TGTGCCAGCAGCTTAGATGGGGGGACAGTTGCTCAGCCCCAGCATTTT.

This clonotype was picked up a small number of times. This chain connects TRBV28 to TRBJ1-5; TRBD1 is a possible D gene (6 bases). V was cut by 4 bases and J by 4 bases, with 17 bases left in between. CDR3 length equals 16 residues. Germline V CDR1 and CDR2: MDHEN, SYDVKM. This CDR3 reads CASSSPVGGRNQPQHF. The CDR3, as DNA: TGTGCCAGCAGTTCACCAGTGGGGGGGCGGAATCAGCCCCAGCATTTT.

J is TRBJ2-7 and V is TRBV6-2 or TRBV6-3; TRBD2 matches at 12 bases. Germline V gene lookup returns CDR1 MNHEY and CDR2 SVGEGT. The CDR3 has 15 amino acids. V was clipped by 2 bases and J by 6 bases; unmatched bases: 5. The CDR3 loop is CASSYETSGSSEQYF. The DNA of the CDR3 is TGTGCCAGCAGTTACGAGACTAGCGGGAGCAGCGAGCAGTACTTC.

This clonotype was detected only a few times. V usage is TRBV4-1 and J usage is TRBJ1-4, with no clear D. V was cut by 2 bases and J by 8 bases, with 12 bases left in between. CDR1 and CDR2 from the germline V gene are MGHRA and YSYEKL. The CDR3 length is 14 residues. The CDR3 nucleotides read TGCGCCAGCAGCCAACTAGGGAGGTCAGAAAAACTGTTTTTT. Translated, it gives CASSQLGRSEKLFF.

The table lists this clonotype with a few counts. The J gene is TRBJ2-3, the V gene TRBV18; 11 bases match TRBD2. The CDR3 extends over 15 amino acids. Losses at the gene ends were 6 bases for V and 2 bases for J; bases not matched to a gene: 4. CDR1 KGHSH and CDR2 LQKENI come from the germline V gene. For the CDR3, the DNA is TGTGCCAGCTCCGTGACTAGCGGGACCACAGATACGCAGTATTTT. It yields the protein CASSVTSGTTDTQYF.

A few counts support this clonotype. The chain has TRBV28 and TRBJ2-7; D is possibly TRBD2 (5 bases). Per germline, CDR1 MDHEN and CDR2 SYDVKM. This CDR3 is 14 amino acids long. The germline V and J ends were trimmed by 7 bases and 0 bases, with 13 bases remaining between them. In DNA form, the CDR3 reads TGTGCCAGCATCGGAGGACGGTTCTCCTACGAGCAGTACTTC. It is translated as CASIGGRFSYEQYF.

In this sample, this clonotype turned up a few times. The chain is built from TRBV20-1 and TRBJ2-1; 11 nucleotides agree with TRBD1. The CDR3 is made up of 13 amino acids. Unmatched junction bases numbered 5, after V lost 7 bases and J lost 6 bases. CDR1 is DFQATT and CDR2 is SNEGSKA in the germline V gene (reference sequence). Here the CDR3 reads CSGGQGARNEQFF. In DNA form, the CDR3 reads TGCAGTGGTGGACAGGGGGCGCGCAATGAGCAGTTCTTC.

This chain uses TRBV7-6 with TRBJ2-5; 9 nucleotides line up with TRBD2. V trimming: 4 bases; J trimming: 4 bases; junction bases outside the gene matches: 4. The CDR3 runs to 14 residues. Per the germline V gene, CDR1 is SGHVS and CDR2 is FNYEAQ. The CDR3 region is CASSSPSGAETQYF. CDR3 coding DNA: TGTGCCAGCAGCTCCCCTAGCGGGGCAGAGACCCAGTACTTC.

The chain carries TRBV6-1 and TRBJ2-1, with TRBD1 identical over 9 bases. Unmatched junction bases numbered 4, after V lost 4 bases and J lost 6 bases. Germline loops: CDR1 MNHNS, CDR2 SASEGT. This CDR3 comprises 14 residues. The CDR3 DNA follows: TGTGCCAGCAGTGCCGGGACAGGGACCAATGAGCAGTTCTTC. Encoded protein: CASSAGTGTNEQFF.

This clonotype was observed a handful of times. V gene TRBV11-2 combines with J gene TRBJ2-1; 13 bases are shared with TRBD2. The V and J ends lost 6 bases and 6 bases, in that order; junction bases with no gene match: 5. Germline values: CDR1 SGHAT, CDR2 FQNNGV. There are 15 residues in the CDR3. In DNA form, the CDR3 reads TGTGCCAGCAGAACCGGGACTAGCGGGACCAATGAGCAGTTCTTC. It specifies CASRTGTSGTNEQFF.